In this sample, the clone carrying this T cell receptor beta chain turned up a few times. One junction end disagrees with the germline gene, perhaps due to a read error. The data were obtained in a study of CD4 T cell repertoires in COVID-19. The memory T cells were sequenced right after ex vivo isolation, without culture. Clones were sequenced by immunoSEQ multiplex PCR, and TCRdb holds only the in-frame ones, with some missing. The sample has approximately 24,000 clones; roughly 93% are singletons. Per the germline V gene, CDR1 is SGHNT and CDR2 is YYREEE (reference sequence). The CDR3 runs 15 residues.

The chain combines TRBV5-4 with TRBJ2-7, with 8 bases fitting TRBD1. Specimen: circulating follicular helper CD4+ T cells (cTfh) from blood, collected before the COVID-19 pandemic. This clonotype was obtained from a human donor who had COVID-19. The CDR3 sequence: CASSPGQGDTYGQYF. CDR3 DNA sequence: TGTGCCAGCAGCCCCGGACAGGGTGATACCTACGGGCAGTACTTC.